The present entry profiles one T cell receptor (beta chain) with its context. This clonotype was recorded at least ten times. It has no known antigen specificity. Per-nucleotide qualities are absent, and no much larger clonotype sits a single base away. From the cysteine up to the phenylalanine, the CDR3 has a length of 11 residues. CDR3 DNA is the only sequence kept; it has 33 bases, read in frame from the first base. Trimming at the junction amounts to 0 bases on V and 7 bases on J, and the germline ends lie 2 bases apart. The germline V gene sets CDR1 to SGHRS and CDR2 to YFSETQ. Patients chosen for sequencing had shown expansion of CD8+CD57+ cells by flow cytometry. Every patient had severe acquired aplastic anemia, diagnosed using the International Study of Aplastic Anemia and Agranulocytosis and Camitta criteria. Patients had received no therapy at the time of blood sampling. TCR repertoires of sorted CD4+ and CD8+ blood T cells from severe aplastic anemia patients and healthy subjects were deep-sequenced in the study. In the USA, patient enrollment took place under clinicaltrials.gov protocols 00001620, 01623167, 00001397, 00071045, 00081523 and 00961064. Ficoll-Paque density gradient centrifugation was used to isolate peripheral blood mononuclear cells. CD4+ and CD8+ T cells were sorted by FACS or magnetic beads before DNA extraction.

This record belongs to a study of CD8+CD57+ T cells in acquired aplastic anemia (dated by TCRdb to the late 2010s). Broadly, across the study: Extracted DNA from sorted CD4+ and CD8+ cells averaged around 3.3 ug, ranging from about 0.2 to 30 ug. CD8+CD57+ expansion was defined as a frequency above the mean frequency observed in healthy subjects. Results and caveats for the whole study, not just this receptor: Around 31 CD8+ CDR3 sequences were shared between patients and controls but appeared highly expressed in patients and within their immunodominant clones. No significant difference in CD8+ Simpson's diversity was found between patients and healthy controls (P=0.060).

Genomic DNA served as template for TCR beta VDJ combination and CDR3 sequence profiling. An Illumina HiSeq 2000 was the platform used for TCR repertoire sequencing. The original methods were these. TRBV/TRBJ rearrangement plots, CDR3 size and DJ length profiles, and Simpson's diversity index were used to assess repertoires. The immunodominant clone was defined as the most abundant DNA sequence in deep sequencing data. CDR3 amino acid sequences were checked for sharing across subjects and were also compared against the VDJdb database and published repertoires. TCRdb passed the public sequencing reads through fastp at Q25 and MiXCR, retaining productive beta sequences. Entries are consolidated by CDR3 protein sequence, retaining the most common genes and DNA. For this entry, the V and J calls and clone size follow TCRdb and not the study's own pipeline. For this sample the table gives about 150,000 distinct CDR3 sequences, of which roughly 49% were detected only once. More than 10% of the sample comes from the top ten.

Rearrangement joined TRBV5-1 to TRBJ2-1, with no confident D gene call. Sequenced input: sorted CD4+, CD8+, or CD8+CD57+ T cells (not recorded which) from PBMCs. The clonotype originates from a human donor with aplastic anemia. The CDR3 in this case is CASSLGNEQFF. Read as DNA, the sequence is TGCGCCAGCAGCTTGGGTAATGAGCAGTTCTTC.